Below, 28 T cell receptor beta chains from the same sample are listed, as sequenced in a study of early T cells in non-severe SARS-CoV-2 infection. TCRdb fed the 5' RACE reads into MiXCR, producing one record per CDR3 protein. The profile covers about 99,000 distinct CDR3 sequences, with around 16% appearing a single time and 1.3% taken by the ten largest. The sample comprised whole blood. Receptors were obtained from an adult who was a healthcare worker with PCR-confirmed SARS-CoV-2 infection or an uninfected control (not recorded which).

This clonotype has just a few counts. V usage is TRBV25-1 and J usage is TRBJ2-7; 7 positions agree with TRBD2. The junction had 10 bases not matched to a gene; V was cut back by 7 bases and J by 4 bases. CDR3 length: 14 residues. Germline V gene data show CDR1 as MGHDK and CDR2 as SYGVNS. Here the CDR3 reads CASTGGDYAYEQYF. DNA of the CDR3: TGTGCCAGCACCGGCGGGGACTACGCGTACGAGCAGTACTTC.

The chain links TRBV29-1 to TRBJ2-2; tentatively, D is TRBD1 or TRBD2 (5 bases each). The germline V gene encodes CDR1 SQVTM and CDR2 ANQGSEA. This CDR3 comprises 13 residues. Trimming removed 1 base at V and 6 bases at J, with 9 bases between. The CDR3 loop reads CSVEGGDAGELFF. The CDR3 nucleotides read TGCAGCGTTGAAGGAGGGGATGCCGGGGAGCTGTTTTTT.

This clonotype came up a few times. V and J are TRBV4-2 and TRBJ1-4, with 8 positions matching TRBD1. The J segment lost 5 bases and the V segment lost 4 bases, leaving 6 bases of the junction unmatched. This CDR3 has 15 residues. In germline, CDR1 is LGHNA, CDR2 YNFKEQ. The DNA for the CDR3 is TGTGCCAGCAGCCCCCTGGACAGGGAGAATGAAAAACTGTTTTTT. Translating it yields CASSPLDRENEKLFF.

This clonotype appeared a few times. The CDR3 protein is CASSYERGSYNEQFF. CDR3 nucleotides: TGTGCCAGCAGTTACGAGCGGGGCTCCTACAATGAGCAGTTCTTC. The V call is TRBV6-2 or TRBV6-3, the J call TRBJ2-1; 7 nucleotides align to TRBD2. The CDR3 is 15 residues long. Trimming at V came to 2 bases and at J to 0 bases, leaving 1 base not matched to a gene. The germline CDR1 and CDR2 sequences are MNHEY and SVGEGT.

This clonotype was observed a few times. In nucleotides, the CDR3 is TGTGCCAGCAGTTTCCCCGGGACGGCAACCTACGAGCAGTACTTC. This encodes CASSFPGTATYEQYF. The V and J genes are TRBV28 and TRBJ2-7; tentatively, D is TRBD1 or TRBD2 (5 bases each). Per the germline V gene, CDR1 is MDHEN and CDR2 is SYDVKM. Trimming removed 3 bases at V and 2 bases at J, with 14 bases between. The CDR3 is made up of 15 amino acids. Full variable domain (outside the CDR3, taken from reference TRBV28 and TRBJ2-7): DVKVTQSSRYLVKRTGEKVFLECVQDMDHENMFWYRQDPGLGLRLIYFSYDVKMKEKGDIPEGYSVSREKKERFSLILESASTNQTSMYLCASSFPGTATYEQYFGPGTRLTVT.

The V gene is TRBV6-5, the J gene TRBJ2-7; either TRBD1 or TRBD2 may supply D (5 bases each). Trimming took 7 bases from V and 2 from J, leaving 21 bases between them. From germline, CDR1 is MNHEY and CDR2 SVGAGI. The CDR3 is 16 residues long. The CDR3 is CASIPRGRANAYEQYF. CDR3 DNA: TGTGCCAGCATCCCGAGGGGCAGGGCGAACGCCTACGAGCAGTACTTC.

V is TRBV5-1 and J is TRBJ1-1, with TRBD1 as a possible D gene (6 bases). Trimming removed 2 bases from V and 2 bases from J, with 16 bases in between. CDR1 and CDR2 (germline): SGHRS, YFSETQ. The CDR3 sequence is 16 residues long. CDR3 sequence: CASSFGGHPPNTEAFF. For the CDR3, the DNA is TGCGCCAGCAGCTTTGGGGGCCATCCTCCTAACACTGAAGCTTTCTTT.

This clonotype came up a few times. CDR3 in DNA: TGTGCCAGCAGTTTAGGATCGGTCCCGGACCAAGAGACCCAGTACTTC. This encodes CASSLGSVPDQETQYF. V gene TRBV12-3 or TRBV12-4 combines with J gene TRBJ2-5; no definite D call. V gave up 1 base and J gave up 0 bases, with 12 bases separating them. The CDR3 extends over 16 amino acids.

The rearrangement uses TRBV18 and TRBJ2-1; D might be TRBD1 (7 bases). Trimming pared 3 bases from V and 5 bases from J, leaving 11 bases between. The germline CDR1 and CDR2 sequences are KGHSH and LQKENI. CDR3 size: 14 residues. CDR3 bases: TGTGCCAGCTCACCGCGGGACAGAGACAATGAGCAGTTCTTC. Encoded protein: CASSPRDRDNEQFF.

The V and J genes are TRBV12-3 or TRBV12-4 and TRBJ2-3; a possible D gene is TRBD1 (6 bases). The CDR3 sequence is 14 residues long. The germline V and J ends were trimmed by 3 bases and 6 bases, with 13 bases remaining between them. The CDR3 here is CASSFTQGGDTQYF. The DNA of the CDR3 is TGTGCCAGCAGTTTCACACAGGGTGGGGATACGCAGTATTTT.

V is TRBV10-2 and J is TRBJ2-7; TRBD1 agrees at 7 bases. CDR3 length equals 15 residues. CDR1 and CDR2 from the germline V gene are WSHSY and SAAADI. J was trimmed by 3 bases and V by 2 bases; bases with no gene match: 7. The CDR3 DNA reads TGCGCCAGCAGTGAGCCTAGACAGGGAAGCTACGAGCAGTACTTC. The encoded protein is CASSEPRQGSYEQYF.

In its sample, this clonotype was seen a few times. The chain combines TRBV9 with TRBJ1-1; the D gene is possibly TRBD1 (5 bases). This CDR3 is 16 amino acids long. Trimming shortened V by 0 bases and J by 0 bases, and 12 bases separated the two germline ends. CDR1 SGDLS and CDR2 YYNGEE come from the germline V gene. CDR3 DNA: TGTGCCAGCAGCGTAGGGTCAGGGCGCGTGAACACTGAAGCTTTCTTT. Translation gives CASSVGSGRVNTEAFF.

The chain carries TRBV14 and TRBJ1-5; D is unresolved. This CDR3 spans 16 amino acids. Germline V gene data show CDR1 as SGHDN and CDR2 as FVKESK. V dropped 0 bases and J dropped 5 bases, with 14 bases sitting between them. As DNA, the CDR3 is TGTGCCAGCAGCCAAGAGTTGGGCCACCCTTATCAGCCCCAGCATTTT. Protein product: CASSQELGHPYQPQHF.

In this sample, this clonotype turned up a few times. The gene calls are TRBV5-1 and TRBJ2-3; 7 nucleotides agree with TRBD2. V lost 2 bases and J lost 3; bases outside the gene matches: 0. This CDR3 contains 13 residues. The germline gives CDR1 SGHRS, CDR2 YFSETQ. CDR3 nucleotide sequence: TGCGCCAGCAGCTTTAGCGGGACAGATACGCAGTATTTT. Residues: CASSFSGTDTQYF.

In its sample, this clonotype was seen many times. The CDR3 sequence: CASSHRGDEQFF. As DNA, the CDR3 is TGTGCCAGCAGCCATAGAGGGGATGAGCAGTTCTTC. The chain links TRBV11-2 to TRBJ2-1; D might be TRBD1 or TRBD2, each matching 5 bases. Germline CDR1 SGHAT, CDR2 FQNNGV. The V gene lost 5 bases and the J gene lost 8 bases, with 10 bases spanning the gap. The CDR3 sequence is 12 residues long.

The chain has TRBV10-2 and TRBJ2-3; TRBD2 matches 10 bases. CDR3 length: 16 amino acids. CDR1 is WSHSY, CDR2 SAAADI, per germline. V shed 3 bases, J shed 6 bases, and the junction held 9 bases outside the gene matches. The CDR3 loop is CASSDPLAGAVDTQYF. CDR3 nucleotide sequence: TGCGCCAGCAGTGATCCTCTAGCGGGAGCCGTGGATACGCAGTATTTT.

The chain employs TRBV11-2 and TRBJ2-7, with 7 nucleotides matching TRBD1. Germline V CDR1 and CDR2: SGHAT, FQNNGV. Unmatched junction bases numbered 6, after V lost 4 bases and J lost 6 bases. The CDR3 is 13 residues long. CDR3 sequence reads: CASSSQDRREQYF. DNA for the CDR3: TGTGCCAGCAGCTCTCAGGACAGGCGCGAGCAGTACTTC. Using reference TRBV11-2 and TRBJ2-7 for the parts outside the CDR3, the full variable domain is EAGVAQSPRYKIIEKRQSVAFWCNPISGHATLYWYQQILGQGPKLLIQFQNNGVVDDSQLPKDRFSAERLKGVDSTLKIQPAKLEDSAVYLCASSSQDRREQYFGPGTRLTVT.

This clonotype was seen only a few times. The rearrangement joins TRBV19 to TRBJ2-1, with 11 bases lining up with TRBD1. Per germline, CDR1 LNHDA and CDR2 SQIVND (reference sequence). CDR3 length equals 14 residues. After removal of 3 bases from V and 9 bases from J, the junction contained 4 bases not matched to a gene. The DNA of the CDR3 is TGTGCCAGTAGTATGGACAGGGGGCTCGGTGAGCAGTTCTTC. It encodes CASSMDRGLGEQFF.

J is TRBJ2-3 and V is TRBV4-2; TRBD1 is a possible D gene (6 bases). The CDR3 runs to 13 residues. Trimming removed 1 base at V and 11 bases at J, with 13 bases between. From germline, CDR1 is LGHNA and CDR2 YNFKEQ. The CDR3 DNA follows: TGTGCCAGCAGCCAAGCTGGCACAGGGAGGCAGTATTTT. Translating it yields CASSQAGTGRQYF.

This clonotype occurred a few times. The chain recombines TRBV7-2 with TRBJ2-1; 8 positions agree with TRBD2. Per germline, CDR1 SGHTA and CDR2 FQGNSA. This CDR3 contains 15 residues. V lost 8 bases, J lost 2 bases, and 8 bases stayed unmatched. In DNA, the CDR3 is TGTGCCAGCTTACGGGAGGGCTCGGCCTACAATGAGCAGTTCTTC. It encodes CASLREGSAYNEQFF.

The chain couples TRBV10-2 to TRBJ2-1; 8 positions agree with TRBD1. V lost 8 bases, J lost 9 bases, and 6 bases stayed unmatched. The CDR3 runs 12 residues. Per the germline V gene, CDR1 is WSHSY and CDR2 is SAAADI. CDR3 DNA sequence: TGCGCCAGCGGGCAGGGGGCACGTGAGCAGTTCTTC. Translation: CASGQGAREQFF.

The chain is built from TRBV20-1 and TRBJ1-1; possible D gene TRBD1, 5 bases. The CDR3 runs 14 residues. The V gene's germline CDR1 is DFQATT and CDR2 SNEGSKA (reference sequence). Trimming stripped 3 bases from V and 1 base from J, with 12 bases between. CDR3 nucleotides: TGCAGTGCTAGTCCCGGGACCGGGAACACTGAAGCTTTCTTT. Translated: CSASPGTGNTEAFF.

In this sample, this clonotype turned up many times. The chain employs TRBV6-2 or TRBV6-3 and TRBJ2-7; D is possibly TRBD1 or TRBD2 (6 bases each). Looked up from germline, CDR1 is MNHEY and CDR2 is SVGEGT. The ends were cut back, 3 bases at V and 1 base at J, with 10 bases in the middle. The CDR3 has 14 residues. CDR3 nucleotide sequence: TGTGCCAGCAGTTATACGGGGGCATCCTACGAGCAGTACTTC. Translating it yields CASSYTGASYEQYF.

The V gene is TRBV30, the J gene TRBJ1-2; D possibly corresponds to TRBD1 (5 bases). CDR3 length: 15 amino acids. CDR1 is GTSNPN and CDR2 is SVGIG in the germline V gene (reference sequence). V lost 8 bases, J lost 4 bases, and 23 bases lay in between. The CDR3 DNA follows: TGTGCCCGCTCGGTTTGGACACCCCCTGGCTATGGCTACACCTTC. Translation: CARSVWTPPGYGYTF.

This clonotype was seen more than once but under ten times. The rearrangement links TRBV5-4 to TRBJ2-2; 7 bases are a match to TRBD2. V was pared by 2 bases and J by 4 bases, with 8 bases of the junction left unmatched. Germline V gene sequence: CDR1 SGHNT, CDR2 YYREEE (reference sequence). The CDR3 covers 16 residues. Written as DNA, the CDR3 is TGTGCCAGCAGCTTAACCGCGGGAGTTGGCACCGGGGAGCTGTTTTTT. Its translation: CASSLTAGVGTGELFF.

This clonotype was counted only a few times. The chain couples TRBV20-1 to TRBJ2-2; TRBD2 is a possible D gene (6 bases). CDR3 length: 14 residues. Germline V CDR1 and CDR2: DFQATT, SNEGSKA (reference sequence). V lost 1 base and J 6 bases, leaving 12 bases between the germline ends. CDR3: CSARAPTRSGELFF. In DNA, the CDR3 is TGCAGTGCTAGAGCCCCGACTAGGTCCGGGGAGCTGTTTTTT.

This clonotype was observed many times. The chain is built from TRBV7-2 and TRBJ1-2; 7 positions agree with TRBD1. This CDR3 is built from 15 residues. Germline-derived CDR1 and CDR2 are SGHTA and FQGNSA. Trimming removed 1 base from V and 6 bases from J; junction bases left unmatched: 8. The CDR3 nucleotides are TGTGCCAGCAGCTTAGTCCATGGAACAGGGGATGGCTACACCTTC. Amino acid sequence: CASSLVHGTGDGYTF.

This clonotype appeared a few times. The chain is built from TRBV7-2 and TRBJ2-7; D gene ambiguous. Per the germline V gene, CDR1 is SGHTA and CDR2 is FQGNSA. The CDR3 is 11 residues long. Trimming pared 4 bases from V and 7 bases from J, leaving 8 bases between. CDR3 in amino acids: CASSWVGEQYF. The CDR3 DNA sequence: TGTGCCAGCAGCTGGGTGGGAGAGCAGTACTTC.